Listed below are T cell receptor beta chains from one sample, sequenced in a study of blood T cell repertoires in COVID-19. Some clones are missing from TCRdb's copy, which holds only in-frame ones; the method was immunoSEQ multiplex PCR. The data show 110,000 or so clones, with 70% to 90% seen just once and 8.4% held by the top ten. Sequencing was carried out using peripheral blood. These receptor sequences come from a woman aged 70 to 79 who had recovered from COVID-19. CDR3s include the opening cysteine and the closing phenylalanine or tryptophan. A D gene is named only where the DNA matches it firmly. Where a row states a size, it is once, few, many or the class of an expanded clone; other rows omit it.

D gene	clone size	J gene	V gene	CDR3 DNA	CDR3 protein
-	-	TRBJ1-3	TRBV7-2	TGTGCCAGCAGCTTAGACAGCTCTGGAAACACCATATATTTT	CASSLDSSGNTIYF
-	-	TRBJ1-4	TRBV7-9	TGTGCCAGCAGCCCCGTCGGGGAGGAGGAGCGAAAACTGTTTTTT	CASSPVGEEERKLFF
-	-	TRBJ2-7	TRBV4-2	TGTGCCAGCAGCCAGCCGGGACACCTCGGCGAGCAGTACTTC	CASSQPGHLGEQYF
TRBD1	-	TRBJ1-2	TRBV11-2	TGTGCCAGCAGGTCAAGTGGGGACAGCTATGGCTACACCTTC	CASRSSGDSYGYTF
-	once	TRBJ2-5	TRBV7-2	TGTGCCAGCAGCTTAGAGGCGGCGGAGACCCAGTACTTC	CASSLEAAETQYF
-	-	TRBJ2-2	TRBV7-2	TGTGCCAGCAGCTTAGGTGGGGGCCACCCCGGGGAGCTGTTTTTT	CASSLGGGHPGELFF
-	-	TRBJ2-5	TRBV30	TGTGCCTGGAGTAGAGGGGGGGCCAACCCAGAGACCCAGTACTTC	CAWSRGGANPETQYF
TRBD1	-	TRBJ2-7	TRBV6-5	TGTGCCAGCAGAACAGGGGCCTACTACGAGCAGTACTTC	CASRTGAYYEQYF
-	-	TRBJ2-7	TRBV4-2	TGTGCCAGCAGCCAAGTGGGAACGGAGGGGTACGAGCAGTACTTC	CASSQVGTEGYEQYF
TRBD2	-	TRBJ2-3	TRBV11-1	TGTGCCAGCAGCTTAGGACTAGCGGGGGCCACAGATACGCAGTATTTT	CASSLGLAGATDTQYF
TRBD1	few	TRBJ2-7	TRBV7-8	TGTGCCAGCAGCCCAGACAGGGGCTGGGAGCAGTACTTC	CASSPDRGWEQYF
-	-	TRBJ2-5	TRBV2	TGTGCCAGCAATAGGGCGGGGCGGGAGACCCAGTACTTC	CASNRAGRETQYF
-	-	TRBJ1-2	TRBV3-1/TRBV3-2	TGTGCCAGCAGCCTAGCAAGACAGAGACCCACTCGGGGCTACACCTTC	CASSLARQRPTRGYTF
-	-	TRBJ1-2	TRBV10-1	TGCGCCATTCCGGAGCCGGGTGGCTACACCTTC	CAIPEPGGYTF
TRBD1	-	TRBJ1-6	TRBV7-2	TGTGCCAGCAGCCCCCGAACTCCGGGACAGGATTCACCCCTCCACTTT	CASSPRTPGQDSPLHF
-	-	TRBJ2-7	TRBV6-2/TRBV6-3	TGTGCCAGCAGTTTGGCCGGGGGCTACGAGCAGTACTTC	CASSLAGGYEQYF
TRBD2	-	TRBJ2-1	TRBV5-4	TGTGCCAGCAGCCCCGAGAGACTAGCGGGAGGCAATGAGCAGTTCTTC	CASSPERLAGGNEQFF
-	-	TRBJ2-1	TRBV19	TGTGCCAGTAGTATTCCTTTCTCTTTCAATGAGCAGTTCTTC	CASSIPFSFNEQFF
TRBD1	-	TRBJ1-1	TRBV7-3	TGTGCCAGCAGCCCCCAGGCAGGGGGCTACACTGAAGCTTTCTTT	CASSPQAGGYTEAFF
TRBD1	-	TRBJ2-2	TRBV19	TGTGCCAGTAGGGACAGGGGTTTTTCCGGGGAGCTGTTTTTT	CASRDRGFSGELFF
-	once	TRBJ1-3	TRBV30	TGTGCCTGGACGCCAGCTGGAAACACCATATATTTT	CAWTPAGNTIYF
-	few	TRBJ1-4	TRBV7-9	TGTGCCAGCAGCTCCCAATCCACTAATGAAAAACTGTTTTTT	CASSSQSTNEKLFF
-	-	TRBJ1-1	TRBV12-3/TRBV12-4	TGTGCCAGCAGTCGACAGGTCACTGAAGCTTTCTTT	CASSRQVTEAFF
-	-	TRBJ1-2	TRBV4-3	TGCGCCAGCAGCCGAGACAGATCTAACTATGGCTACACCTTC	CASSRDRSNYGYTF
-	-	TRBJ1-4	TRBV18	TGTGCCAGCGCTACAGGGTGGGGTGAAAAACTGTTTTTT	CASATGWGEKLFF
TRBD1	-	TRBJ2-6	TRBV7-9	TGTGCCAGCAGTCGACAGGGCCCTGGGGCCAACGTCCTGACTTTC	CASSRQGPGANVLTF
-	-	TRBJ1-2	TRBV5-6	TGTGCCAGCAGCTTGACTGCTTATGGCTACACCTTC	CASSLTAYGYTF
TRBD1	-	TRBJ2-7	TRBV7-2	TGTGCCAGCAGCTTAGCGTTGGGACAGGGGTACGAGCAGTACTTC	CASSLALGQGYEQYF
-	-	TRBJ2-2	TRBV25-1	TGTGCCAGCAGTGAATTAGGTAGAGGCGGCACCGGGGAGCTGTTTTTT	CASSELGRGGTGELFF
TRBD1	-	TRBJ2-7	TRBV19	TGTGCCAGTAGCATACAGGGGGACGAGCAGTACTTC	CASSIQGDEQYF
TRBD2	-	TRBJ2-2	TRBV25-1	TGTGCCAGCAGTGAATACATGGGGCTAGCGGGAGCCACCGGGGAGCTGTTTTTT	CASSEYMGLAGATGELFF
TRBD2	few	TRBJ2-5	TRBV9	TGTGCCAGCAGCGTTACGGGAGGGGAGACGGAGACCCAGTACTTC	CASSVTGGETETQYF
-	-	TRBJ1-2	TRBV23-1	TGCGCCAGCAGTCAAAAGGTCCAGGTTGAGGGACACGCAGCATCTAAGTATGGCTACACCTTC	CASSQKVQVEGHAASKYGYTF
-	-	TRBJ1-2	TRBV20-1	TGCAGTGTAGAGTATGGCTACACCTTC	CSVEYGYTF
-	-	TRBJ2-3	TRBV5-1	TGCGCCAGCAATGGGGGGGGCCCAGATACGCAGTATTTT	CASNGGGPDTQYF
TRBD1	-	TRBJ1-5	TRBV7-2	TGTGCCAGCAGCCCCCGGACAGGGAGCCGTCAGCCCCAGCATTTT	CASSPRTGSRQPQHF
TRBD2	-	TRBJ2-3	TRBV28	TGTGCCAGCGCCGGGACTAGCGGGGGGTATACGCAGTATTTT	CASAGTSGGYTQYF
-	-	TRBJ2-4	TRBV4-2	TGTGCCAGCAGCCAAGGAACAATAACAAACATTCAGTACTTC	CASSQGTITNIQYF
TRBD1	-	TRBJ2-5	TRBV7-2	TGTGCCAGCAAAAGGACAGGTCAAGAGACCCAGTACTTC	CASKRTGQETQYF
-	-	TRBJ2-7	TRBV5-1	TGCGCCAGCAGCTTACAGGGTGGGTACGAGCAGTACTTC	CASSLQGGYEQYF
-	-	TRBJ1-5	TRBV27	TGTGCCAGCAGACCTGACAGGCGCTATAGCAATCAGCCCCAGCATTTT	CASRPDRRYSNQPQHF
TRBD2	once	TRBJ2-5	TRBV2	TGTGCCAGCAGTCGGATAGCGGGAGGGGAGACCCAGTACTTC	CASSRIAGGETQYF
-	few	TRBJ1-2	TRBV6-1	TGTGCCAGCAGTGAAAGACAGTATGGCTACACCTTC	CASSERQYGYTF
-	-	TRBJ1-6	TRBV3-1/TRBV3-2	TGTGCCAGCAGCCAAGGGCAGGGATATTCACCCCTCCACTTT	CASSQGQGYSPLHF
TRBD2	-	TRBJ2-7	TRBV27	TGTGCCAGCGCCTACGTGGGAGGGAGCTCCTACGAGCAGTACTTC	CASAYVGGSSYEQYF
TRBD2	once	TRBJ2-1	TRBV24-1	TGTGCCACCAGTGGTCTAGCGGGGGGGGAAAAGGTTGAGCAGTTCTTC	CATSGLAGGEKVEQFF
-	-	TRBJ2-1	TRBV5-1	TGCGCCAGCAGCGCAGACGGGACTTTCATGAGGAATGAGCAGTTCTTC	CASSADGTFMRNEQFF
-	-	TRBJ1-1	TRBV6-1	TGTGCCAGCAGTGAACTTCCCGGGGAGTACACTGAAGCTTTCTTT	CASSELPGEYTEAFF
-	few	TRBJ1-5	TRBV5-4	TGTGCCAGCAGCTTCGGGAGCAATCAGCCCCAGCATTTT	CASSFGSNQPQHF
TRBD2	-	TRBJ2-3	TRBV7-2	TGTGCCAGCAGCTTAAGACCCCGGGGGGTGCCAGATACGCAGTATTTT	CASSLRPRGVPDTQYF
TRBD1	-	TRBJ2-3	TRBV28	TGTGCCACCCTCCCCCAACCGGGACAGGGGACAGATACGCAGTATTTT	CATLPQPGQGTDTQYF
TRBD2	-	TRBJ2-5	TRBV5-4	TGTGCCAGCAGCTTTCTAGCGGGGGGTTACCAAGAGACCCAGTACTTC	CASSFLAGGYQETQYF
-	-	TRBJ1-6	TRBV6-6	TGTGCCAGCAGTTCCCCTGCCGCAGGGTCTAATTCACCCCTCCACTTT	CASSSPAAGSNSPLHF
TRBD2	-	TRBJ2-3	TRBV24-1	TGTGCCACCAGTGCCCTCGCTGGAGCGGGAACCACAGATACGCAGTATTTT	CATSALAGAGTTDTQYF
-	-	TRBJ2-2	TRBV2	TGTGCCAGCGGTTGGCCCGGGGAGCTGTTTTTT	CASGWPGELFF